Sequencing of this TCR beta chain was carried out in a study of PD-1 blockade in classical Hodgkin lymphoma (TCRdb year 2020). Context from the whole study: Nivolumab dosing was 3 mg/kg intravenously every 2 weeks, continuing until either disease progression or unacceptable toxicity. A peripheral blood immune signature of response to PD-1 blockade in classical Hodgkin lymphoma was defined using TCR beta sequencing and CyTOF. General findings and caveats noted by the study authors: A significant rise by C4D1 was seen in CD4+ but not CD8+ TCR diversity (p=0.0027 vs p=0.16), with the rise being most apparent in complete responders (p=0.02). Baseline diversity similar to that of newly diagnosed patients was observed in trial patients achieving complete response, whereas significantly lower diversity was observed in partial responders and progressors. Lower diversity was seen in patients whose nivolumab began less than 1 year after ASCT, and these patients were left out of later analyses so that immune reconstitution would not confound the results. Baseline TCR diversity was reported to be lower in newly diagnosed patients than in healthy donors, and even lower in relapsed/refractory patients. The study covered only a single clinical trial cohort, and the causes of the repertoire differences, possibly disease activity or prior therapy, were still not defined.

CDR1 and CDR2 are drawn from the germline V gene (reference sequence): LNHDA, SQIVND. Between the V and J ends, shortened by 5 bases and 3 bases respectively, the junction contains 11 bases. The CDR3 has 14 amino acids, counting the end cysteine and phenylalanine. CDR3 DNA is the only sequence kept; it has 42 bases, read in frame from the first base. The time point label of this sample denotes: cycle 4 day 1 (C4D1), after 6 weeks of nivolumab. Every trial patient had relapsed after autologous stem cell transplantation, and cohorts A, B and C differed in prior brentuximab vedotin exposure. The trial cohort included around 56 patients with relapsed/refractory classical Hodgkin lymphoma, and each patient had a best overall response of complete response, partial response or progressive disease. In the multi-cohort phase II CheckMate 205 trial, trial patients received single-agent nivolumab. An independent review committee assessed best overall response using the 2007 International Working Group response criteria. Trial PBMCs were collected immediately before nivolumab initiation (C1D1) and during therapy at cycle 2 day 1 and cycle 4 day 1. Peripheral blood was collected in 8 mL Vacutainer Cell Preparation Tubes, from which PBMCs were isolated by centrifugation and then cryopreserved.

About this clone: What antigen it recognizes has not been identified. Base qualities are not recorded, but no much larger clone differs from it by a single base.

Genomic DNA was extracted with the Qiagen DNeasy kit from unsorted PBMCs and from negatively selected CD4+ and CD8+ fractions. Using primers that anneal to V and J segments, immunoSEQ multiplex PCR amplified the TCR beta CDR3 regions. A synthetic immune receptor repertoire was used to minimize amplification bias, and any residual bias was removed computationally once sequencing was done. From the authors' description of their analysis: Custom Python scripts were used to quantify repertoire diversity as the Shannon entropy index. The unsorted, CD4+ and CD8+ repertoires were each analyzed separately, with the exception of combined analyses, where CD4+ and CD8+ sequences were merged in silico. Clonal expansion was defined as at least a 2-fold frequency increase after treatment relative to C1D1, with a pseudocount of 0.5 for undetected baseline clones. Singleton clones were defined as clones with 0 or 1 copy at C1D1, and non-singleton clones were defined as clones with 2 or more copies. Clones expanded in unsorted samples were annotated as CD4+, CD8+ or unknown by matching protein sequences in sorted samples from the same patient. Wilcoxon tests on paired samples were used to test changes in diversity from C1D1 to C4D1. Imported from immuneACCESS, the table was reduced by TCRdb to in-frame sequences with V and J called. These copies leave out some clones; in studies compared against another copy, an unresolved V gene accounts for under half, and the cause of the remainder is not known. V and J calls plus clone size are reproduced from that table; the DNA served to infer D and trimming. The sample profile shows approximately 65,000 clones; about 90% of them were found once. Under 13% of the sample is in the top ten clones.

The sample was peripheral blood mononuclear cells (PBMCs), taken before the fourth cycle of nivolumab. The rearranged segments are TRBV19 and TRBJ1-5, with no reliable assignment of the D segment. The origin of this receptor is a human donor with classical Hodgkin lymphoma. The DNA sequence reads TGTGCCAGTAGTTTAGCAGGTTTCAATCAGCCCCAGCATTTT. Translated, this is CASSLAGFNQPQHF.